This note documents a single T cell receptor (beta chain) sequence. Germline V gives CDR1 MNHGY, CDR2 SAAAGT. The V end lost 6 bases, the J end lost 8 bases, and 16 bases lay between the germline ends. The CDR3 is made up of 13 amino acids. Some clones are missing from TCRdb's copy, which holds only in-frame ones; the method was immunoSEQ multiplex PCR. The sample has 1,000 or so clones, 67% seen once. As to treatment: preoperative locoregional IRX-2 cytokine immunotherapy. Patients received preoperative, locoregional IRX-2 cytokine immunotherapy in a phase Ib study. This entry belongs to a study of preoperative IRX-2 immunotherapy in early breast cancer.

The V gene is TRBV6-8, the J gene TRBJ1-1; D unresolved. The specimen was tumor tissue, collected before IRX-2 immunotherapy. The receptor comes from a human donor with breast cancer. CDR3 amino acids: CASSPPGSPEAFF. CDR3 nucleotides: TGTGCCAGCAGCCCCCCGGGCTCCCCCGAAGCTTTCTTT.